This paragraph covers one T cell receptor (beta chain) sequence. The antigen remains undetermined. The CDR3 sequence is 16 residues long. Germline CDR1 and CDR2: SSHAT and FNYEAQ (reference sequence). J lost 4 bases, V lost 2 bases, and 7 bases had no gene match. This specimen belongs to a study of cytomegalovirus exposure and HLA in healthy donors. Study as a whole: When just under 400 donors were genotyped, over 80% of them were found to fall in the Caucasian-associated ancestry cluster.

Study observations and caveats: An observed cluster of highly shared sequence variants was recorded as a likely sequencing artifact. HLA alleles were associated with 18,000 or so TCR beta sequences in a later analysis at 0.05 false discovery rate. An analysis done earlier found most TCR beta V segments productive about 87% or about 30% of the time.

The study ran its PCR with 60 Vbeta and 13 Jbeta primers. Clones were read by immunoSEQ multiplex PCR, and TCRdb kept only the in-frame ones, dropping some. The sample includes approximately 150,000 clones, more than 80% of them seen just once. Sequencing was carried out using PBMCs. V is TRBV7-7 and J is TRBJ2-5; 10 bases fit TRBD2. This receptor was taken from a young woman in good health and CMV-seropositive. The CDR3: CASSLRISGGSETQYF. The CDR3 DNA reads TGTGCCAGCAGCTTAAGGATTAGCGGGGGGTCAGAGACCCAGTACTTC.